A single sample gave rise to the 9 T cell receptor delta chains below, sequenced in a study of gamma-delta chains in newborns, infants, children. TCRdb repeated clone calling on the reads with CATT. In the table there are roughly 4,200 delta-chain clones, around 6.2% of which are singletons. Input material: blood. The source of these receptors is a child who was a newborn, infant or young child, either healthy, febrile or measles-vaccinated (not recorded which).

This clone was seen a few times. At residue 4, the TCRdb amino acid sequence and the translated nucleotide sequence differ, so the protein here is the DNA translation. The chain couples TRDV2 to TRDJ3; unclear D gene. Germline V gives CDR1 GEAIGNYY, CDR2 EKD. This CDR3 has 16 amino acids. The ends were cut back, 6 bases at V and 1 base at J, with 12 bases in the middle. The CDR3 sequence: CACYSTASWDTRQMFF. In nucleotides, the CDR3 is TGTGCCTGTTACTCGACTGCATCCTGGGACACCCGACAGATGTTTTTC.

This clone has just a few counts. The CDR3 sequence is CACDVVLGASSWDTRQMFF. The CDR3 DNA is TGTGCCTGTGACGTAGTACTGGGGGCCTCCTCCTGGGACACCCGACAGATGTTTTTC. The rearrangement joins TRDV2 to TRDJ3; 8 bases line up with TRDD3. This CDR3 comprises 19 residues. From germline, CDR1 is GEAIGNYY and CDR2 EKD. V shed 3 bases and J 0 bases; nucleotides not matched to a gene: 9.

This clone was detected a few times. This chain connects TRDV3 to TRDJ3; perhaps TRDD3 as D (5 bases). The CDR3 consists of 16 residues. Trimming removed 2 bases at V and 0 bases at J, with 11 bases between. CDR1 and CDR2 from the germline V gene are TVYSNPD and GDNSRS (reference sequence). The CDR3 protein is CAFPAGSSWDTRQMFF. CDR3 nucleotides: TGTGCCTTTCCGGCGGGGAGCTCCTGGGACACCCGACAGATGTTTTTC. Filled out from reference TRDV3 and TRDJ3, the complete variable domain reads CDKVTQSSPDQTVASGSEVVLLCTYDTVYSNPDLFWYRIRPDYSFQFVFYGDNSRSEGADFTQGRFSVKHILTQKAFHLVISPVRTEDSATYYCAFPAGSSWDTRQMFFGTGIKLFVEP.

This clone has just a few counts. The protein given in TCRdb and the translation of the DNA differ at residue 10, and the sequence presented here derives from the DNA. V is TRDV2 and J is TRDJ2; 10 bases match TRDD3. V lost 3 bases to trimming and J lost 0 bases; unmatched junction nucleotides: 6. Germline values: CDR1 GEAIGNYY, CDR2 EKD. This CDR3 has 17 residues. In DNA, the CDR3 is TGTGCCTGTGACGTACTGGGGGATCGGACTTTGACAGCACAACTCTTCTTT. Its protein is CACDVLGDRTLTAQLFF.

As regards this clone: Other DNA sequences in this sample translate to the same CDR3. The chain combines TRDV2 with TRDJ3; a weak D match, TRDD3 (6 bases). V was shortened by 1 base and J by 0 bases, with 12 bases between the two germline ends. This CDR3 spans 18 amino acids. CDR1 is GEAIGNYY and CDR2 is EKD in the germline V gene. In DNA form, the CDR3 reads TGTGCCTGTGACACTGGGGGCTATAGCTCCTGGGACACCCGACAGATGTTTTTC. Translated: CACDTGGYSSWDTRQMFF.

This clone was counted a few times. A read error is possible here, since a much larger clone lies one base away. Other DNA variants within this sample encode the same CDR3. The chain is built from TRDV2 and TRDJ3; D not resolved. This CDR3 comprises 16 residues. From germline, CDR1 is GEAIGNYY and CDR2 EKD. The V and J ends lost 3 bases and 0 bases respectively, with 8 bases between them. This chain's CDR3 is CACDSLSSWDTRQMFF. For the CDR3, the DNA is TGTGCCTGTGACTCCTTGAGCTCCTGGGACACCCGACAGATGTTTTTC.

The sample holds a few counts of this clone. The gene calls are TRDV2 and TRDJ2; 10 bases are a match to TRDD3. Unmatched junction bases numbered 1, after V lost 0 bases and J lost 4 bases. Per the germline V gene, CDR1 is GEAIGNYY and CDR2 is EKD. This CDR3 spans 15 amino acids. Here the CDR3 reads CACDTWGIPTAQLFF. CDR3 coding DNA: TGTGCCTGTGACACCTGGGGGATACCGACAGCACAACTCTTCTTT.

By sample fraction, this clone is medium-sized. The chain is built from TRDV2 and TRDJ3, with 11 positions matching TRDD3. Unmatched junction bases numbered 7, after V lost 0 bases and J lost 1 base. Germline V gene data show CDR1 as GEAIGNYY and CDR2 as EKD. The CDR3 spans 20 residues. CDR3 amino acids: CACDTVVGDTRSWDTRQMFF. The DNA of the CDR3 is TGTGCCTGTGACACCGTGGTGGGGGATACGCGTTCCTGGGACACCCGACAGATGTTTTTC.

This clone was seen a handful of times. A junction boundary mismatches the germline segment, possibly from a read error. The chain recombines TRDV2 with TRDJ3; TRDD3 matches at 9 bases. This CDR3 comprises 20 residues. Germline assignment: CDR1 GEAIGNYY and CDR2 EKD. The CDR3 protein is CACNTRYWGNSSWDTRQMFF. CDR3 nucleotides: TGTGCCTGTAACACGAGGTACTGGGGGAATAGCTCCTGGGACACCCGACAGATGTTTTTC.